A selection of T cell receptor beta chains follows, all from one sample in a study of cytomegalovirus exposure and HLA in healthy donors. Clones were sequenced by immunoSEQ multiplex PCR, and TCRdb holds only the in-frame ones, with some missing. The table includes some 260,000 clones, about 90% detected once. Material for sequencing was PBMCs. The receptors stem from a man younger than 35 in good health and CMV-seropositive. Each CDR3 is given with its conserved first and last residue. The D gene is left open where the match is weak. A row's size may be missing; if present it is once, few, many or a size class.

clone size: NA
D gene: TRBD2
J gene: TRBJ2-5
V gene: TRBV4-2
CDR3 length: 17
CDR3 protein: CASSQGLAGDGGQTQYF
CDR3 DNA: TGTGCCAGCAGCCAGGGACTAGCGGGAGATGGAGGACAGACCCAGTACTTC

clone size: NA
D gene: TRBD2
J gene: TRBJ2-3
V gene: TRBV7-9
CDR3 length: 15
CDR3 protein: CASSPGGVAGNTQYF
CDR3 DNA: TGTGCCAGCAGCCCCGGGGGAGTAGCGGGAAATACGCAGTATTTT

clone size: NA
D gene: NA
J gene: TRBJ1-5
V gene: TRBV18
CDR3 length: 17
CDR3 protein: CASSPRPGQGDNQPQHF
CDR3 DNA: TGTGCCAGCTCACCAAGACCGGGGCAGGGAGATAATCAGCCCCAGCATTTT

clone size: NA
D gene: NA
J gene: TRBJ2-7
V gene: TRBV7-9
CDR3 length: 15
CDR3 protein: CASSPVLGTSYEQYF
CDR3 DNA: TGTGCCAGCAGCCCAGTGCTTGGGACTTCGTACGAGCAGTACTTC

clone size: NA
D gene: TRBD1
J gene: TRBJ1-1
V gene: TRBV5-1
CDR3 length: 16
CDR3 protein: CASSHRTGTAMTEAFF
CDR3 DNA: TGCGCCAGCAGTCACCGTACCGGGACAGCCATGACTGAAGCTTTCTTT

clone size: NA
D gene: NA
J gene: TRBJ1-1
V gene: TRBV12-5
CDR3 length: 15
CDR3 protein: CASGLATGMRTEAFF
CDR3 DNA: TGTGCTAGTGGTTTGGCAACTGGAATGAGGACTGAAGCTTTCTTT

clone size: NA
D gene: NA
J gene: TRBJ1-5
V gene: TRBV6-1
CDR3 length: 15
CDR3 protein: CASSGKGPWDQPQHF
CDR3 DNA: TGTGCCAGCAGTGGTAAAGGCCCTTGGGATCAGCCCCAGCATTTT

clone size: NA
D gene: TRBD2
J gene: TRBJ2-2
V gene: TRBV27
CDR3 length: 16
CDR3 protein: CASSLDSGVNTGELFF
CDR3 DNA: TGTGCCAGCAGTTTAGATAGCGGGGTGAACACCGGGGAGCTGTTTTTT

clone size: NA
D gene: NA
J gene: TRBJ1-1
V gene: TRBV6-4
CDR3 length: 13
CDR3 protein: CASSEYRNTEAFF
CDR3 DNA: TGTGCCAGCAGTGAATACAGAAACACTGAAGCTTTCTTT

clone size: NA
D gene: NA
J gene: TRBJ2-1
V gene: TRBV12-5
CDR3 length: 13
CDR3 protein: CASGLVTPGEQFF
CDR3 DNA: TGTGCTAGTGGTTTGGTTACGCCGGGTGAGCAGTTCTTC

clone size: NA
D gene: NA
J gene: TRBJ2-5
V gene: TRBV6-1
CDR3 length: 13
CDR3 protein: CASRGSLVETQYF
CDR3 DNA: TGTGCCAGCAGGGGGAGCCTGGTAGAGACCCAGTACTTC

clone size: NA
D gene: TRBD2
J gene: TRBJ2-3
V gene: TRBV5-1
CDR3 length: 15
CDR3 protein: CASSLPRERGDTQYF
CDR3 DNA: TGCGCCAGCAGCTTGCCGCGGGAGCGGGGGGATACGCAGTATTTT

clone size: NA
D gene: NA
J gene: TRBJ1-5
V gene: TRBV2
CDR3 length: 16
CDR3 protein: CASSESQANSNQPQHF
CDR3 DNA: TGTGCCAGCAGTGAAAGTCAAGCAAATAGCAATCAGCCCCAGCATTTT

clone size: NA
D gene: TRBD1
J gene: TRBJ2-7
V gene: TRBV10-3
CDR3 length: 14
CDR3 protein: CAISADRDTYEQYF
CDR3 DNA: TGTGCCATCAGTGCCGACAGGGATACCTACGAGCAGTACTTC

clone size: NA
D gene: TRBD1
J gene: TRBJ2-3
V gene: TRBV7-9
CDR3 length: 15
CDR3 protein: CASSLERTGADTQYF
CDR3 DNA: TGTGCCAGCAGCTTAGAACGTACAGGGGCAGATACGCAGTATTTT

clone size: NA
D gene: NA
J gene: TRBJ2-1
V gene: TRBV5-6
CDR3 length: 15
CDR3 protein: CASSLEGPDNNEQFF
CDR3 DNA: TGTGCCAGCAGCTTGGAAGGGCCCGATAACAATGAGCAGTTCTTC

clone size: NA
D gene: NA
J gene: TRBJ2-1
V gene: TRBV19
CDR3 length: 13
CDR3 protein: CASSITSPNEQFF
CDR3 DNA: TGTGCCAGTAGTATTACTAGCCCGAATGAGCAGTTCTTC

clone size: NA
D gene: NA
J gene: TRBJ2-1
V gene: TRBV5-4
CDR3 length: 13
CDR3 protein: CASSLAERNEQFF
CDR3 DNA: TGTGCCAGCAGCTTGGCCGAGAGGAATGAGCAGTTCTTC

clone size: NA
D gene: TRBD2
J gene: TRBJ2-1
V gene: TRBV5-6
CDR3 length: 16
CDR3 protein: CASSLALSGMRNEQFF
CDR3 DNA: TGTGCCAGCAGCTTGGCCCTTAGCGGGATGAGGAATGAGCAGTTCTTC

clone size: once
D gene: NA
J gene: TRBJ2-1
V gene: TRBV30
CDR3 length: 17
CDR3 protein: CAWSPGEKRSSYNEQFF
CDR3 DNA: TGTGCCTGGAGTCCGGGGGAAAAGAGGAGCTCCTACAATGAGCAGTTCTTC

clone size: NA
D gene: NA
J gene: TRBJ2-5
V gene: TRBV6-1
CDR3 length: 12
CDR3 protein: CASVATPETQYF
CDR3 DNA: TGTGCCAGCGTAGCGACCCCAGAGACCCAGTACTTC

clone size: NA
D gene: TRBD1
J gene: TRBJ1-2
V gene: TRBV7-9
CDR3 length: 12
CDR3 protein: CASATGGYGYTF
CDR3 DNA: TGTGCCAGCGCGACAGGGGGCTATGGCTACACCTTC

clone size: NA
D gene: NA
J gene: TRBJ1-1
V gene: TRBV18
CDR3 length: 14
CDR3 protein: CASSPRTGHTEAFF
CDR3 DNA: TGTGCCAGCTCACCCAGGACGGGCCACACTGAAGCTTTCTTT

clone size: NA
D gene: NA
J gene: TRBJ2-1
V gene: TRBV9
CDR3 length: 14
CDR3 protein: CASSELRQANEQFF
CDR3 DNA: TGTGCCAGCAGCGAATTGCGACAGGCCAATGAGCAGTTCTTC

clone size: NA
D gene: NA
J gene: TRBJ1-1
V gene: TRBV18
CDR3 length: 15
CDR3 protein: CASSPFSDLNTEAFF
CDR3 DNA: TGTGCCAGCTCGCCTTTCTCAGATCTGAACACTGAAGCTTTCTTT

clone size: NA
D gene: TRBD1
J gene: TRBJ1-1
V gene: TRBV6-1
CDR3 length: 14
CDR3 protein: CASSEPGGGFEAFF
CDR3 DNA: TGTGCCAGCAGTGAACCAGGGGGCGGGTTTGAAGCTTTCTTT

clone size: NA
D gene: NA
J gene: TRBJ2-1
V gene: TRBV11-2
CDR3 length: 15
CDR3 protein: CASSLVGNTYNEQFF
CDR3 DNA: TGTGCCAGCAGCTTAGTCGGGAATACATACAATGAGCAGTTCTTC

clone size: few
D gene: NA
J gene: TRBJ1-5
V gene: TRBV9
CDR3 length: 13
CDR3 protein: CASSVDGNQPQHF
CDR3 DNA: TGTGCCAGCAGCGTAGACGGCAATCAGCCCCAGCATTTT

clone size: NA
D gene: TRBD2
J gene: TRBJ2-1
V gene: TRBV7-6
CDR3 length: 19
CDR3 protein: CASSSVGGLAGGSYNEQFF
CDR3 DNA: TGTGCCAGCAGCTCCGTGGGCGGACTAGCGGGAGGGTCCTACAATGAGCAGTTCTTC

clone size: NA
D gene: TRBD1
J gene: TRBJ1-1
V gene: TRBV11-3
CDR3 length: 14
CDR3 protein: CASSQQGGNTEAFF
CDR3 DNA: TGTGCCAGCAGTCAACAGGGGGGAAACACTGAAGCTTTCTTT

clone size: NA
D gene: NA
J gene: TRBJ1-3
V gene: TRBV15
CDR3 length: 15
CDR3 protein: CATSESTGTGNTIYF
CDR3 DNA: TGTGCCACCAGCGAGAGCACGGGGACTGGAAACACCATATATTTT

clone size: NA
D gene: NA
J gene: TRBJ2-2
V gene: TRBV7-9
CDR3 length: 15
CDR3 protein: CASSRSGTLGGELFF
CDR3 DNA: TGTGCCAGCAGCAGATCCGGGACCCTCGGCGGGGAGCTGTTTTTT

clone size: NA
D gene: NA
J gene: TRBJ2-7
V gene: TRBV7-8
CDR3 length: 14
CDR3 protein: CASSTGQTNQEQYF
CDR3 DNA: TGTGCCAGCAGCACCGGACAGACAAATCAGGAGCAGTACTTC

clone size: NA
D gene: NA
J gene: TRBJ2-1
V gene: TRBV6-6
CDR3 length: 15
CDR3 protein: CASSNRAKTYNEQFF
CDR3 DNA: TGTGCCAGCAGTAACCGGGCTAAGACCTACAATGAGCAGTTCTTC

clone size: NA
D gene: TRBD1
J gene: TRBJ2-1
V gene: TRBV5-4
CDR3 length: 13
CDR3 protein: CASGQDRVNEQFF
CDR3 DNA: TGTGCCAGCGGACAGGACAGGGTGAATGAGCAGTTCTTC

clone size: NA
D gene: NA
J gene: TRBJ1-1
V gene: TRBV27
CDR3 length: 14
CDR3 protein: CASSLSIGHTEAFF
CDR3 DNA: TGTGCCAGCAGCCTTTCCATAGGGCACACTGAAGCTTTCTTT

clone size: NA
D gene: TRBD1
J gene: TRBJ1-4
V gene: TRBV4-1
CDR3 length: 16
CDR3 protein: CASSQGGQGVSEKLFF
CDR3 DNA: TGCGCCAGCAGCCAGGGGGGACAGGGTGTCAGTGAAAAACTGTTTTTT

clone size: NA
D gene: TRBD1
J gene: TRBJ1-2
V gene: TRBV29-1
CDR3 length: 14
CDR3 protein: CSVVGQGFFYGYTF
CDR3 DNA: TGCAGCGTTGTTGGACAGGGTTTCTTCTATGGCTACACCTTC

clone size: NA
D gene: TRBD2
J gene: TRBJ2-1
V gene: TRBV4-3
CDR3 length: 18
CDR3 protein: CASSQDLGGTSDYNEQFF
CDR3 DNA: TGCGCCAGCAGCCAAGACCTAGGTGGGACTAGCGACTACAATGAGCAGTTCTTC